This T cell receptor beta chain comes out of a study of T-cell reconstitution after alpha-beta-depleted transplantation in children. Molecular barcoding with unique molecular identifiers was used for the TCRbeta library. TCRdb redid the calling of the PCR reads with MiXCR, one entry per CDR3 protein. Of hundreds of thousands of distinct CDR3 sequences listed, around 9.1% are singletons. This clonotype was counted many times. Its antigen is not identified. Study outcomes and limitations: Reportedly, only several hundred clones from non-depleted graft cells drove alpha-beta T-cell counts at about two months. Most T-cell counts and diversity one year after the transplant came from T cells that were newly produced. Surviving recipient T cells and thymic progenitors produced the high day-60 TCRbeta diversity seen in some patients.

This receptor was obtained from a boy younger than two with acute myeloid leukemia, due to receive a stem cell transplant. The source material was PBMCs, sampled before TCRalphabeta/CD19-depleted stem cell transplant.

The CDR3 reads CASSLRAGTNTGELFF. The CDR3 nucleotides are TGTGCCAGCAGCTTGAGGGCAGGCACGAACACCGGGGAGCTGTTTTTT. V gene TRBV5-5 combines with J gene TRBJ2-2; D is uncertain. This CDR3 comprises 16 residues. Per the germline V gene, CDR1 is SGHKS and CDR2 is YYEKEE (reference sequence). Trimming pared 1 base from V and 0 bases from J, leaving 10 bases between.